Listed here are 13 T cell receptor beta chains from one sample, sequenced in a study of identical twins. TCRdb itself ran the 5' RACE reads through MiXCR, one entry per CDR3 protein. The table lists around 1.7 million distinct CDR3 sequences, around 29% of them singletons, with 0.25% to 0.3% in the top ten. The specimen was cord blood. The origin of the receptors is a newborn girl in good health.

This clonotype was seen ten or more times. J is TRBJ2-1 and V is TRBV29-1; the D gene is possibly TRBD1 (5 bases). V lost 6 bases to trimming and J lost 8 bases, with 5 bases between them. Germline V lookup: CDR1 SQVTM, CDR2 ANQGSEA. The CDR3 has 9 amino acids. CDR3 amino acids: CSVQDEQFF. Written as DNA, the CDR3 is TGCAGCGTACAGGATGAGCAGTTCTTC.

This clonotype was counted between two and nine times. The rearrangement uses TRBV11-2 and TRBJ1-5; the D is unclear. The CDR3 has 13 residues. The V and J ends lost 0 bases and 11 bases respectively, with 11 bases between them. Germline CDR1 SGHAT, CDR2 FQNNGV. CDR3 amino acids: CASSLEAYQSQHF. CDR3 bases: TGTGCCAGCAGCTTAGAGGCCTATCAATCCCAGCATTTT.

The V gene is TRBV15, the J gene TRBJ2-3; weak D call: TRBD1 (5 bases). The CDR3 length is 15 residues. V was clipped by 2 bases and J by 4 bases, with 13 bases between them. Germline CDR1 is LNHNV and CDR2 is YYDKDF (reference sequence). The DNA for the CDR3 is TGTGCCACCAGCAGACTTCGCACAGGTCCAGATACGCAGTATTTT. It codes for CATSRLRTGPDTQYF. The whole variable domain, filled in from reference TRBV15 and TRBJ2-3, reads DAMVIQNPRYQVTQFGKPVTLSCSQTLNHNVMYWYQQKSSQAPKLLFHYYDKDFNNEADTPDNFQSRRPNTSFCFLDIRSPGLGDTAMYLCATSRLRTGPDTQYFGPGTRLTVL.

The chain couples TRBV29-1 to TRBJ2-1; 8 nucleotides align to TRBD2. The CDR3 is 14 residues long. Germline V lookup: CDR1 SQVTM, CDR2 ANQGSEA. Trimming at V came to 6 bases and at J to 5 bases, leaving 9 bases not matched to a gene. This chain's CDR3 is CSVAGGGLNNEQFF. In nucleotides, the CDR3 is TGCAGCGTCGCGGGAGGAGGGCTTAACAATGAGCAGTTCTTC.

V gene TRBV5-1 combines with J gene TRBJ1-1; D unclear. The CDR3 runs 16 residues. Trimming pared 1 base from V and 0 bases from J, leaving 13 bases between. CDR1 and CDR2 (germline): SGHRS, YFSETQ. CDR3 region: CASSLSGYGVNTEAFF. DNA for the CDR3: TGCGCCAGCAGCTTGTCCGGGTATGGGGTGAACACTGAAGCTTTCTTT. The whole variable domain, filled in from reference TRBV5-1 and TRBJ1-1, reads KAGVTQTPRYLIKTRGQQVTLSCSPISGHRSVSWYQQTPGQGLQFLFEYFSETQRNKGNFPGRFSGRQFSNSRSEMNVSTLELGDSALYLCASSLSGYGVNTEAFFGQGTRLTVV.

This clonotype was detected only a few times. The J gene is TRBJ2-1, the V gene TRBV5-1; tentatively, D is TRBD2 (5 bases). Germline V lookup: CDR1 SGHRS, CDR2 YFSETQ. V was pared by 0 bases and J by 6 bases, with 10 bases between. This CDR3 has 14 amino acids. The CDR3 DNA reads as TGCGCCAGCAGCTTGGCGGGAAAGTCCAATGAGCAGTTCTTC. Its translation is CASSLAGKSNEQFF.

This clonotype was recorded a few times. CDR3 nucleotides: TGTGCCACCAGTGATACAGGGGGCGAAGAGACCCAGTACTTC. Protein sequence: CATSDTGGEETQYF. The V and J genes are TRBV24-1 and TRBJ2-5, with 9 bases lining up with TRBD1. Germline V gives CDR1 KGHDR, CDR2 SFDVKD. J was trimmed by 3 bases and V by 3 bases; bases with no gene match: 1. The CDR3 has 14 residues.

This clonotype occurred many times. V is TRBV20-1 and J is TRBJ2-7; 10 positions agree with TRBD2. Trimming removed 0 bases from V and 0 bases from J; junction bases left unmatched: 8. Per the germline V gene, CDR1 is DFQATT and CDR2 is SNEGSKA (reference sequence). The CDR3 has 17 amino acids. CDR3 DNA: TGCAGTGCTAGAGATCTGTCTAGCGGGGGAAGCTCCTACGAGCAGTACTTC. Protein product: CSARDLSSGGSSYEQYF.

V and J are TRBV28 and TRBJ1-6, with 7 bases identical to TRBD1. Trimming cost V 3 bases and J 7 bases; bases outside gene matches: 6. Per germline, CDR1 MDHEN and CDR2 SYDVKM. This CDR3 is built from 15 residues. The CDR3 DNA reads as TGTGCCAGCAGTTTTGCGGACAGGCTAAATTCACCCCTCCACTTT. The encoded protein is CASSFADRLNSPLHF. Supplemented by reference TRBV28 and TRBJ1-6, the full variable domain reads DVKVTQSSRYLVKRTGEKVFLECVQDMDHENMFWYRQDPGLGLRLIYFSYDVKMKEKGDIPEGYSVSREKKERFSLILESASTNQTSMYLCASSFADRLNSPLHFGNGTRLTVT.

In its sample, this clonotype was seen a few times. V usage is TRBV6-1 and J usage is TRBJ2-3; 8 bases fit TRBD2. Per germline, CDR1 MNHNS and CDR2 SASEGT. CDR3 length: 18 residues. With 9 bases clipped from V and 3 bases from J, the junction kept 20 bases outside the gene matches. The CDR3 DNA follows: TGTGCCAGTACCGAAGCGGTAGCGGGAATCTGGGGAACAGATACGCAGTATTTT. It is translated as CASTEAVAGIWGTDTQYF.

In this sample, this clonotype turned up once. The chain is built from TRBV28 and TRBJ1-2, with a tentative D call TRBD1 (6 bases). Trimming removed 5 bases at V and 8 bases at J, with 18 bases between. This CDR3 region has 14 residues. CDR1 and CDR2 from the germline V gene are MDHEN and SYDVKM. CDR3 loop: CASSTSGTTMGYTF. CDR3 DNA sequence: TGTGCCAGCAGTACCTCAGGGACAACTATGGGCTACACCTTC.

The chain is built from TRBV10-2 and TRBJ1-5, with unresolved D. Trimming removed 2 bases from V and 9 bases from J, with 23 bases in between. CDR1 is WSHSY and CDR2 is SAAADI in the germline V gene. The CDR3 extends over 17 amino acids. As DNA, the CDR3 is TGCGCCAGCAGTGAGAGCATAACGGGCAGCCCCACTCTGCCCCAGCATTTT. It translates to CASSESITGSPTLPQHF.

This clonotype occurred once. Just one base apart from a much larger clone, this may be a read error. This chain connects TRBV6-5 to TRBJ2-7; 10 nucleotides align to TRBD1. This CDR3 comprises 15 residues. The germline gives CDR1 MNHEY, CDR2 SVGAGI. J gave up 2 bases and V 2 bases, and 3 bases lay outside the gene matches. The CDR3: CASSYAGTGAYEQYF. The DNA of the CDR3 is TGTGCCAGCAGTTACGCCGGGACAGGGGCCTACGAGCAGTACTTC.